Sequencing of this TCR beta chain was carried out in a study of cytomegalovirus exposure and HLA in healthy donors. Comments on this clone: Its antigen is as yet unknown.

Study conclusions and caveats: Reportedly, a later analysis found an Asian-associated ancestry cluster had fewer N-insertions than the approximately 600-donor mean. A list of approximately 160 TCR beta chains associated with cytomegalovirus was given.

The length of the CDR3 is 16 residues. J lost 2 bases, V lost 2 bases, and 3 bases had no gene match. The germline V gene encodes CDR1 MDHEN and CDR2 SYDVKM. The PCR ran on 60 Vbeta and 13 Jbeta primers. Profiled with immunoSEQ multiplex PCR; TCRdb holds only in-frame clones, not every one. In the table there are about 160,000 clones, about 64% of which are singletons. V gene TRBV28 combines with J gene TRBJ1-5; TRBD1 aligns across 10 bases. The receptor was derived from a man aged 50 to 59 in good health and CMV-seronegative. Sequencing was carried out using PBMCs. CDR3 nucleotides: TGTGCCAGCAGTTTACCGACAGGGGGCCGCAATCAGCCCCAGCATTTT. This sequence encodes CASSLPTGGRNQPQHF.